The 31 T cell receptor beta chains given below trace back to one sample, sequenced in a study of T cells in localized non-small cell lung cancer. Measured with immunoSEQ multiplex PCR; TCRdb has only the in-frame clones, and not every one. The sample has 50,000 to 65,000 clones; over 60% are singletons. Sequenced here: PBMCs, sampled before any cancer treatment. The receptors were gathered from a woman aged 40 to 75 with stage II lung adenocarcinoma.

The chain's CDR3 is CASSSGQRYTEAFF. CDR3 DNA sequence: TGTGCCAGCAGCTCCGGACAGAGATACACTGAAGCTTTCTTT. This chain joins TRBV7-2 and TRBJ1-1; the D gene is possibly TRBD1 (6 bases). The CDR3 loop spans 14 amino acids. The germline CDR1 and CDR2 sequences are SGHTA and FQGNSA. Trimming stripped 4 bases from V and 3 bases from J, with 12 bases between.

V usage is TRBV9 and J usage is TRBJ2-5, with D maybe TRBD1 (5 bases). Trimming shortened V by 3 bases and J by 2 bases, and 8 bases separated the two germline ends. Germline CDR1 is SGDLS and CDR2 is YYNGEE. The CDR3 length is 13 residues. CDR3 nucleotides: TGTGCCAGCAGCGCTACAGGACAAGAGACCCAGTACTTC. As protein: CASSATGQETQYF.

V gene TRBV4-2 combines with J gene TRBJ2-1; the D gene is possibly TRBD1 (5 bases). Trimming pared 5 bases from V and 9 bases from J, leaving 11 bases between. The germline V gene has CDR1 LGHNA and CDR2 YNFKEQ. This CDR3 spans 12 amino acids. The CDR3 sequence: CASSTGYGEQFF. CDR3 in DNA: TGTGCCAGCAGCACAGGTTATGGTGAGCAGTTCTTC.

The chain has TRBV5-1 and TRBJ1-1; D is unresolved. Trimming took 1 base from V and 1 from J, leaving 8 bases between them. This CDR3 has 14 residues. In germline, CDR1 is SGHRS, CDR2 YFSETQ. The chain's CDR3 is CASSLTQTNTEAFF. In nucleotides, the CDR3 is TGCGCCAGCAGCTTGACGCAAACGAACACTGAAGCTTTCTTT.

The rearrangement links TRBV6-4 to TRBJ2-1, with 7 bases lining up with TRBD1. Germline CDR1 is MRHNA and CDR2 is SNTAGT. V gave up 10 bases and J gave up 4 bases; unmatched junction bases: 7. The CDR3 has 13 amino acids. CDR3 sequence (DNA): TGTGCCACCCGCCGGGACAGTTACAATGAGCAGTTCTTC. It yields the protein CATRRDSYNEQFF.

This sequence joins TRBV7-6 and TRBJ1-1; 7 nucleotides match TRBD1. The CDR3 consists of 16 residues. V was clipped by 5 bases and J by 0 bases; unmatched bases: 9. Germline assignment: CDR1 SGHVS and CDR2 FNYEAQ. The DNA for the CDR3 is TGTGCCAGCAGCCTCGGGACAGAGAAGATGAACACTGAAGCTTTCTTT. Its protein is CASSLGTEKMNTEAFF.

V and J are TRBV7-2 and TRBJ2-1, with TRBD1 matching 9 bases. The V segment lost 5 bases and the J segment 4 bases; nucleotides outside the gene matches: 6. Germline V gives CDR1 SGHTA, CDR2 FQGNSA. The CDR3 is 15 amino acids. CDR3 sequence: CASSPDRGGYNEQFF. The CDR3 coding sequence is TGTGCCAGCAGCCCCGACAGGGGGGGGTACAATGAGCAGTTCTTC.

This rearrangement joins TRBV9 to TRBJ2-3; 7 bases align to TRBD2. In germline, CDR1 is SGDLS, CDR2 YYNGEE. This CDR3 spans 15 amino acids. Unmatched junction bases numbered 5, after V lost 3 bases and J lost 1 base. As DNA, the CDR3 is TGTGCCAGCAGCGCAATGGGGGGGGGCACAGATACGCAGTATTTT. Protein: CASSAMGGGTDTQYF.

The V call is TRBV7-2, the J call TRBJ2-1; weak D call: TRBD2 (7 bases). CDR1 and CDR2 from the germline V gene are SGHTA and FQGNSA. The CDR3 totals 15 residues. The V end was cut by 3 bases, the J end by 5 bases, with 14 bases between. As DNA, the CDR3 is TGTGCCAGCAGCTTCACTAGGGGGGGGAACAATGAGCAGTTCTTC. Its protein product is CASSFTRGGNNEQFF. The variable domain in full, completed from reference TRBV7-2 and TRBJ2-1, reads GAGVSQSPSNKVTEKGKDVELRCDPISGHTALYWYRQSLGQGLEFLIYFQGNSAPDKSGLPSDRFSAERTGGSVSTLTIQRTQQEDSAVYLCASSFTRGGNNEQFFGPGTRLTVL.

The chain is built from TRBV15 and TRBJ2-1; possibly TRBD2 for D (7 bases). The CDR3 covers 14 residues. Trimming took off 7 bases at V and 7 bases at J, with 17 bases between the two ends. The germline V gene has CDR1 LNHNV and CDR2 YYDKDF (reference sequence). The CDR3, as DNA: TGTGCCACCACCAAGGGGGGGACGGGGAATGAGCAGTTCTTC. This codes for CATTKGGTGNEQFF. Complete variable domain (other parts from reference TRBV15 and TRBJ2-1): DAMVIQNPRYQVTQFGKPVTLSCSQTLNHNVMYWYQQKSSQAPKLLFHYYDKDFNNEADTPDNFQSRRPNTSFCFLDIRSPGLGDTAMYLCATTKGGTGNEQFFGPGTRLTVL.

This chain uses TRBV11-2 with TRBJ2-5; D remains ambiguous. V was cut by 4 bases and J by 5 bases, with 11 bases left in between. CDR3 size: 13 residues. The V gene's germline CDR1 is SGHAT and CDR2 FQNNGV. This CDR3 reads CASSSPLGETQYF. In nucleotides, the CDR3 is TGTGCCAGCAGCTCACCCCTTGGTGAGACCCAGTACTTC.

V gene TRBV7-9 combines with J gene TRBJ1-5, with D possibly TRBD1 on 5 matching bases. The V gene lost 5 bases and the J gene lost 8 bases, with 13 bases spanning the gap. Germline loops: CDR1 SEHNR, CDR2 FQNEAQ (reference sequence). The CDR3 loop spans 13 amino acids. CDR3 DNA sequence: TGTGCCAGCAGCCCCTGGGGGGGGGAGCCCCAGCATTTT. Encoded protein: CASSPWGGEPQHF.

This clone is categorized as medium-sized (0.01 to 0.1%). V is TRBV5-4 and J is TRBJ2-7; TRBD2 matches 14 bases. Per the germline V gene, CDR1 is SGHNT and CDR2 is YYREEE (reference sequence). There are 15 residues in the CDR3. After removal of 4 bases from V and 4 bases from J, the junction contained 4 bases not matched to a gene. Here the CDR3 DNA reads TGTGCCAGCAGCGCCGGGACTAGCGGGGGTTACGAGCAGTACTTC. It yields the protein CASSAGTSGGYEQYF.

V gene TRBV7-6 combines with J gene TRBJ1-2; TRBD1 aligns across 8 bases. Germline lookup yields CDR1 SGHVS and CDR2 FNYEAQ. Unmatched junction bases numbered 15, after V lost 2 bases and J lost 4 bases. The CDR3 sequence is 18 residues long. As DNA, the CDR3 is TGTGCCAGCAGCTTACGTCCCGTCACAGGGGGAGGTAGCTATGGCTACACCTTC. It yields the protein CASSLRPVTGGGSYGYTF.

This rearrangement joins TRBV6-6 to TRBJ1-5; D is unresolved. Germline CDR1 reads MNHNY; CDR2 reads SVGAGI (reference sequence). This CDR3 spans 13 amino acids. The V gene lost 6 bases and the J gene lost 0 bases, with 6 bases spanning the gap. The DNA of the CDR3 is TGTGCCAGCAGCCCTGATAGCAATCAGCCCCAGCATTTT. Translated: CASSPDSNQPQHF.

The chain joins TRBV7-8 to TRBJ1-5; D not resolved. The CDR3 has 15 residues. Trimming cost V 1 base and J 4 bases, with 11 bases left between them. CDR1 is SGHVS, CDR2 FQNEAQ, per germline. CDR3 sequence (DNA): TGTGCCAGCAGCTTAGTAGGGTCGGCAAATCAGCCCCAGCATTTT. Protein sequence: CASSLVGSANQPQHF.

The rearrangement uses TRBV6-5 and TRBJ1-5; 8 bases fit TRBD1. Unmatched junction bases numbered 4, after V lost 5 bases and J lost 4 bases. The CDR3 loop spans 14 amino acids. Germline V CDR1 and CDR2: MNHEY, SVGAGI. The CDR3 nucleotides are TGTGCCAGCAGTCGGACAGGGAGAAATCAGCCCCAGCATTTT. The encoded protein is CASSRTGRNQPQHF.

In DNA form, the CDR3 reads TGTGCCAGCAGTCTCCGGACTTCACCCCTCCACTTT. Translation gives CASSLRTSPLHF. V and J are TRBV7-2 and TRBJ1-6; D gene uncertain. With 6 bases removed from V and 9 bases from J, the gap between germline ends came to 9 bases. Per germline, CDR1 SGHTA and CDR2 FQGNSA. This CDR3 has 12 residues.

The chain couples TRBV14 to TRBJ1-1; no clear D. Germline V CDR1 and CDR2: SGHDN, FVKESK. V gave up 0 bases and J gave up 10 bases, with 18 bases separating them. This CDR3 is 15 amino acids long. The CDR3 sequence is CASSQDSQRRYRAFF. The CDR3 DNA reads TGTGCCAGCAGCCAAGATTCCCAGCGCCGGTATAGAGCTTTCTTT.

The chain combines TRBV5-1 with TRBJ2-1; 8 nucleotides line up with TRBD2. The germline gives CDR1 SGHRS, CDR2 YFSETQ. Unmatched junction bases numbered 9, after V lost 0 bases and J lost 4 bases. The CDR3 length is 17 residues. For the CDR3, the DNA is TGCGCCAGCAGCTTGGACCTCTCCGGCGGGGGGTACAATGAGCAGTTCTTC. As protein: CASSLDLSGGGYNEQFF.

V gene TRBV5-4 combines with J gene TRBJ1-1, with no clear D. V gave up 4 bases and J gave up 8 bases, with 9 bases separating them. The CDR3 has 11 amino acids. Per the germline V gene, CDR1 is SGHNT and CDR2 is YYREEE (reference sequence). The CDR3 loop reads CASSREKEAFF. CDR3 bases: TGTGCCAGCAGCCGGGAGAAGGAAGCTTTCTTT.

V and J are TRBV2 and TRBJ2-1, with 12 bases matching TRBD2. Germline CDR1 and CDR2: SNHLY and FYNNEI. The CDR3 is made up of 15 amino acids. V gave up 6 bases and J gave up 8 bases; unmatched junction bases: 8. The CDR3 protein is CASSPSGGAGYEQFF. The CDR3 bases are TGTGCCAGCAGCCCTAGCGGGGGGGCAGGCTATGAGCAGTTCTTC.

The rearrangement uses TRBV19 and TRBJ1-2, with TRBD1 matching over 7 bases. There are 16 residues in the CDR3. CDR1 is LNHDA and CDR2 is SQIVND in the germline V gene (reference sequence). V gave up 3 bases and J gave up 4 bases; unmatched junction bases: 11. The CDR3 reads CASSIPAGTDFYGYTF. CDR3 nucleotides: TGTGCCAGTAGTATCCCCGCCGGGACAGACTTCTATGGCTACACCTTC.

The chain recombines TRBV18 with TRBJ2-5, with 11 bases lining up with TRBD2. Germline trimming cut 3 bases from V and 5 bases from J; bases unmatched to any gene: 11. The CDR3 consists of 17 residues. Germline values: CDR1 KGHSH, CDR2 LQKENI. The CDR3 DNA sequence: TGTGCCAGCTCACCCATTAGCGGGGGGGCCGCGACGGAGACCCAGTACTTC. Protein sequence: CASSPISGGAATETQYF.

J is TRBJ1-2 and V is TRBV30; no reliable D call. The CDR3 runs to 11 residues. The V and J ends lost 2 bases and 2 bases respectively, with 3 bases between them. Germline CDR1 GTSNPN, CDR2 SVGIG (reference sequence). CDR3 amino acids: CAWSQNYGYTF. The CDR3, as DNA: TGTGCCTGGAGTCAGAACTATGGCTACACCTTC.

This sequence joins TRBV6-6 and TRBJ2-1; D might be TRBD2 (6 bases). The length of the CDR3 is 11 residues. Between the trimmed V and J ends, which lost 6 bases and 9 bases, there was a span of 9 bases. CDR1 is MNHNY, CDR2 SVGAGI, per germline (reference sequence). CDR3 coding DNA: TGTGCCAGCAGGGCTAGCGCTGAGCAGTTCTTC. It specifies CASRASAEQFF.

The CDR3 DNA reads TGTGCCAGCAGCTTTCCAGCGGGGGGGTCCTACGAGCAGTACTTC. Its translation is CASSFPAGGSYEQYF. The V gene is TRBV5-4, the J gene TRBJ2-7, with 10 bases aligning to TRBD2. J was trimmed by 1 base and V by 2 bases; bases with no gene match: 3. CDR1 and CDR2 from the germline V gene are SGHNT and YYREEE (reference sequence). This CDR3 spans 15 amino acids.

CDR3 in amino acids: CASRPLAGGQETQYF. CDR3 nucleotide sequence: TGTGCCAGCAGACCACTAGCGGGGGGCCAAGAGACCCAGTACTTC. V is TRBV6-5 and J is TRBJ2-5, with 12 bases fitting TRBD2. The CDR3 spans 15 residues. Germline assignment: CDR1 MNHEY and CDR2 SVGAGI. Trimming cost V 6 bases and J 1 base; bases outside gene matches: 3.

V and J are TRBV7-3 and TRBJ2-5, with a tentative D call TRBD1 (6 bases). Germline V gene sequence: CDR1 SGHTA, CDR2 FQGTGA. The CDR3 contains 14 residues. With 0 bases removed from V and 2 bases from J, the gap between germline ends came to 7 bases. In nucleotides, the CDR3 is TGTGCCAGCAGCTTAACCGGGACACAAGAGACCCAGTACTTC. It is translated as CASSLTGTQETQYF.

The chain is built from TRBV29-1 and TRBJ2-5, with D possibly being TRBD1 (8 bases). CDR3 length: 16 amino acids. Per germline, CDR1 SQVTM and CDR2 ANQGSEA. V dropped 5 bases and J dropped 0 bases, with 19 bases sitting between them. CDR3 sequence (DNA): TGCAGCGTTAGCGGGACAGGAGAATTGTACCAAGAGACCCAGTACTTC. Translation gives CSVSGTGELYQETQYF.

The rearrangement links TRBV5-6 to TRBJ1-1; D is ambiguous. Germline-derived CDR1 and CDR2 are SGHDT and YYEEEE. This CDR3 region has 14 residues. The V gene lost 1 base and the J gene lost 4 bases, with 11 bases spanning the gap. The CDR3 is CASSLTGEGTEAFF. DNA for the CDR3: TGTGCCAGCAGCTTGACCGGGGAGGGCACTGAAGCTTTCTTT.